What follows is one T cell receptor (beta chain) and its context. The target antigen is unknown. This CDR3 has 14 amino acids. Trimming removed 4 bases from V and 4 bases from J, with 10 bases in between. The V gene's germline CDR1 is SGHDN and CDR2 FVKESK. This record comes from a study of cytomegalovirus exposure and HLA in healthy donors. It was with 60 Vbeta and 13 Jbeta primers that the PCR ran. In the original analysis: In a later analysis, the count reached tens of millions of unique TCR beta chains, with roughly 12 million shared. Libraries were prepared by immunoSEQ multiplex PCR; TCRdb keeps only in-frame clonotypes and omits some of them. Clonal size and the V and J genes are those of that table, whereas D and trimming came from the DNA. The table records about 250,000 clones, around 66% of them present only once. Study-wide findings and caveats: Association of a missense DCLRE1C variant with TCR beta V- and J-gene trimming was reported in a later analysis.

The material sequenced was PBMCs. The source is a female donor in good health and CMV-seronegative. The rearrangement joins TRBV14 to TRBJ2-2; D ambiguous. CDR3 sequence: CASSLFSSTGELFF. For the CDR3, the DNA is TGTGCCAGCAGCCTATTTAGCAGCACCGGGGAGCTGTTTTTT.